This T cell receptor beta chain was sequenced in a study of cytomegalovirus exposure and HLA in healthy donors. Overall study findings and caveats: Excluded: some indistinguishable V segments such as TRBV6-2 and TRBV6-3. Presence/absence analyses rested on an assumption that sequencing depth was roughly uniform across donors.

This CDR3 is built from 16 residues. Per the germline V gene, CDR1 is MNHNY and CDR2 is SVGAGI (reference sequence). The germline V and J ends were trimmed by 5 bases and 2 bases, with 13 bases remaining between them. The PCR ran on 60 Vbeta and 13 Jbeta primers. Generated by immunoSEQ multiplex PCR, the TCRdb table keeps only in-frame clones and is missing some. Of some 99,000 clones listed, roughly 76% were seen once; the top ten hold roughly 8%. In the case of this clone: Antigen unknown.

Sequenced: PBMCs. This sequence originates from a woman aged 50 to 60 in good health and CMV-seropositive. The gene calls are TRBV6-6 and TRBJ2-6, with a weak D call TRBD1 (6 bases). The CDR3 region is CASSPINRAGANVLTF. The CDR3 nucleotides read TGTGCCAGCAGTCCGATAAACAGGGCTGGGGCCAACGTCCTGACTTTC.